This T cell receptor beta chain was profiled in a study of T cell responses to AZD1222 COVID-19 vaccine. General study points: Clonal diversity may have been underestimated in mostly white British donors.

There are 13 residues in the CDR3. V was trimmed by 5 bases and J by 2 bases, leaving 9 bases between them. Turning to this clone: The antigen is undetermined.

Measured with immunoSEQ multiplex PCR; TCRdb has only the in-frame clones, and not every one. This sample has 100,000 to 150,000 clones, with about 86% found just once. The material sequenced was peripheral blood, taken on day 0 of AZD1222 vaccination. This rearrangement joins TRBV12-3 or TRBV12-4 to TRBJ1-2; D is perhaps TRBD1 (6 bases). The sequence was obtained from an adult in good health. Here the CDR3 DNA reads TGTGCCAGCAGTCAAGGACAGAACTATGGCTACACCTTC. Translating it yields CASSQGQNYGYTF.